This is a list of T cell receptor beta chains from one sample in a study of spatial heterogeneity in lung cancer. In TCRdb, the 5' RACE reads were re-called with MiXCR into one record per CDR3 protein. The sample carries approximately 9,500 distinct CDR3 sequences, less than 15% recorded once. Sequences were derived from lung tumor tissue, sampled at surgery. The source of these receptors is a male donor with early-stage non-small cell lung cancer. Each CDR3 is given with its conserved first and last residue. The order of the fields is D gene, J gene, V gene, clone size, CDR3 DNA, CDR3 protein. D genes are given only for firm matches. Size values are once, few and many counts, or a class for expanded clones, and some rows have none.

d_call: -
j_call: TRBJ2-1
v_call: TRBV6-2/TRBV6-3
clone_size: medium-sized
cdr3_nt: TGTGCCAGCAGTTACCAACAGACTCATTTCTTC
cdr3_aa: CASSYQQTHFF

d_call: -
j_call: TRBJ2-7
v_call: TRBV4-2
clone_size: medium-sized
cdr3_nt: TGTGCCAGCAGCCAAGAGGAAGGCTCCAGCTCCTACGAGCAGTACTTC
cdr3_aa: CASSQEEGSSSYEQYF

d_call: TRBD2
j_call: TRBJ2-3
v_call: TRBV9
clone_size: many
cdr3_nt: TGTGCCAGCAGCGTCACTAGCGGGAGTTACGGAGATACGCAGTATTTT
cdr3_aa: CASSVTSGSYGDTQYF

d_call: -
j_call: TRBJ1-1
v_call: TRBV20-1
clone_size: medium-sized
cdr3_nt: TGCAGTGCTATCTACCCGGGGACCTTCCGAGCTTTCTTT
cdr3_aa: CSAIYPGTFRAFF

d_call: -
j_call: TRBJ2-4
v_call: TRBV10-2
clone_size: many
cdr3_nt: TGCGCCAGCAGTGAATGGGGGGAATCAGCCAAAAACATTCAGTACTTC
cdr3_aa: CASSEWGESAKNIQYF

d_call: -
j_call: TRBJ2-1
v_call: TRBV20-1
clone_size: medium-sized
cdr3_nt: TGCAGTGCTAGGGAGAAGGACGAGTTCTTC
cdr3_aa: CSAREKDEFF

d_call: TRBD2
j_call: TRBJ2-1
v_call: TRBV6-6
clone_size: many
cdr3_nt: TGTGCCAGCAGTTACTCGACTGGACTAGCGTACAATGAGCAGTTCTTC
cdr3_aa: CASSYSTGLAYNEQFF

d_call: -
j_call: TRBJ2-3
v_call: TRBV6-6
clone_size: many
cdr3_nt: TGTGCCAGCAGGTACACAGATACGCAGTATTTT
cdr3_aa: CASRYTDTQYF

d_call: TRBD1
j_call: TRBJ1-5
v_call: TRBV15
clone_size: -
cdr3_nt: TGTGCCACCAGCCTGACAGGGGTTCAGCCCCAGCATTTT
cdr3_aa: CATSLTGVQPQHF

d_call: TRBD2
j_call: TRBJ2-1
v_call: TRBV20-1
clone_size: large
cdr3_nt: TGCAGTGCTAGAGGGGGACTAGCGGGAAATGAGCAGTTCTTC
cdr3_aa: CSARGGLAGNEQFF

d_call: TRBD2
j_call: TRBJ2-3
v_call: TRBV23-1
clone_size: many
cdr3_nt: TGCGCCAGCAGTCAATCTAGCGGGAGCACCACAGATACGCAGTATTTT
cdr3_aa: CASSQSSGSTTDTQYF

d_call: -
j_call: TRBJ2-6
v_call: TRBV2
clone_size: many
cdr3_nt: TGTGCCAGCAGTGGAGATACAGGACCCCACGGCTCTGGGGCCAACGTCCTGACTTTC
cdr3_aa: CASSGDTGPHGSGANVLTF

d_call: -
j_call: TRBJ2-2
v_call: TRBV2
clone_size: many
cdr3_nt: TGTGCCAGCAGTGGACTGGAAAACCGCGGCGGGGAGCTGTTTTTT
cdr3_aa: CASSGLENRGGELFF

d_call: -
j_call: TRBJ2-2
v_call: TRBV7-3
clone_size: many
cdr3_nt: TGTGCCAGCAGACCAGCAGCGAACACCGGGGAGCTGTTTTTT
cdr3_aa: CASRPAANTGELFF

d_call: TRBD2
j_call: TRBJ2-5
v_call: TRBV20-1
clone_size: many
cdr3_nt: TGCAGTGCAGAAGGACTAGCGGGAGAGACGTACCAAGAGACCCAGTACTTC
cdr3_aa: CSAEGLAGETYQETQYF

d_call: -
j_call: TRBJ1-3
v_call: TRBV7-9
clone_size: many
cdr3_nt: TGTGCCAGCAGCTTATTGGCCTACTCTGGAAACACCATATATTTT
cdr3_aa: CASSLLAYSGNTIYF

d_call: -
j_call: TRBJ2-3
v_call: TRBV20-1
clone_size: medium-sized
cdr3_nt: TGCAGTGCTGAACGGGACTCCAATACGCAGTATTTT
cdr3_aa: CSAERDSNTQYF

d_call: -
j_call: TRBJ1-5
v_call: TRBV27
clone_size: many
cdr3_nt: TGTGCCAGCAGGCAGGACTGGGGCAATCAGCCCCAGCACTTT
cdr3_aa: CASRQDWGNQPQHF

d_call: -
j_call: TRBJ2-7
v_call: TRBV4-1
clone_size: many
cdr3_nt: TGCGCCAGCAGCCAAGCCGCCGACCTAGACACATCCTACGAGCAGTACTTC
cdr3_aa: CASSQAADLDTSYEQYF

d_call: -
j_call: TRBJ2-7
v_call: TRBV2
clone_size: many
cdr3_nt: TGTGCCAGCACCACAGGGATTCCCTACGAGCAGTACTTC
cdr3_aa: CASTTGIPYEQYF

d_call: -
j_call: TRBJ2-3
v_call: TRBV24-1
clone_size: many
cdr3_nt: TGTGCCACCAGGGGTGGCGGAGTCACAGATACGCAGTATTTT
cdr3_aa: CATRGGGVTDTQYF

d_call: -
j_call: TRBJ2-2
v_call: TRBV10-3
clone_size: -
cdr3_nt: TGTGCCATCAGCGACCCCTTGAACACCGGGGAGCTGTTTTTT
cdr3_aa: CAISDPLNTGELFF

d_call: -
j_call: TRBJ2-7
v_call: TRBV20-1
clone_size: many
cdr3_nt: TGCAGTGCTAGTCTGGAGGCCGCCTACGAGCAGTACTTC
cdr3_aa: CSASLEAAYEQYF

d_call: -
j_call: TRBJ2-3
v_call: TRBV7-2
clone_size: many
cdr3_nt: TGTGCCAGCAGCTTAACCAGGAACACAGATACGCAGTATTTT
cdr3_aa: CASSLTRNTDTQYF

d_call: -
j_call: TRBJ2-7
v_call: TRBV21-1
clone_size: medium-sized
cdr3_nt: TGTGCCAGCAGCAAAGGAGCAGCTTCCTACGAGCAGTACTTC
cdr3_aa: CASSKGAASYEQYF

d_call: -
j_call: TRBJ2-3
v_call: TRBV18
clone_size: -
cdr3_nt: TGTGCCAGCTCACCACCGTTTGTCGGGGGGCCCCGGGATACGCAGTATTTT
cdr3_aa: CASSPPFVGGPRDTQYF

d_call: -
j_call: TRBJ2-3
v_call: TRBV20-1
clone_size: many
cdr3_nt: TGCAGTGCTAGAGATCCAGCGAGCACAGATACGCAGTATTTT
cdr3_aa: CSARDPASTDTQYF

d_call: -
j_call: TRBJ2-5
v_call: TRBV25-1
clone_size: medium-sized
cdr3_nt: TGTGCCAGCAGTGAATCGGGCAGATACCAAGAGACCCAGTACTTC
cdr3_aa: CASSESGRYQETQYF

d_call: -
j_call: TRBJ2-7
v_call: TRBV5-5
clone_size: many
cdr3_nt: TGTGCCAGCAGCTTGGACCCCTCACGAACCTACGAGCAGTACTTC
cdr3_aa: CASSLDPSRTYEQYF

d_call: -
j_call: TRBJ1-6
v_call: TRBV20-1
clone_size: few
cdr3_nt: TGCAGTGCTAAGGTCCAAGAGATTAATAATTCACCCCTCCACTTT
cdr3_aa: CSAKVQEINNSPLHF

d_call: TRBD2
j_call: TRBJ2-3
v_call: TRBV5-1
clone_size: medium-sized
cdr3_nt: TGCGCCAGCAACGAGAGCGGGGGAAGCACAGATACGCAGTATTTT
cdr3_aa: CASNESGGSTDTQYF

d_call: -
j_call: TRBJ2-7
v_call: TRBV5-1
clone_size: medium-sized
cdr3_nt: TGCGCCAGCAGCTTAAGCGGGCGCTCCTACGAGCAGTACTTC
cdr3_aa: CASSLSGRSYEQYF

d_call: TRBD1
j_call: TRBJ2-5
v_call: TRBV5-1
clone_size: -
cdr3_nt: TGCGCCAGCAGCCCGGGACAGTTCCAAGAGACCCAGTACTTC
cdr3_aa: CASSPGQFQETQYF

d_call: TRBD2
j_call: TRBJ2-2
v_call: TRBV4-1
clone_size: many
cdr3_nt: TGCGCCAGCAGCCCCGGGATAGCGGGAGCGACAGGGGAGCTGTTTTTT
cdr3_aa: CASSPGIAGATGELFF

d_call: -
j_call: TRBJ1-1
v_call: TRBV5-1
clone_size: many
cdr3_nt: TGCGCCAGCAGCTTGGCGGGGAGGACTGCCGCTGAAGCTTTCTTT
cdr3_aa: CASSLAGRTAAEAFF

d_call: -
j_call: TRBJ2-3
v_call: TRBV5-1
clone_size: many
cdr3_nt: TGCGCCAGCAGCTCAGCAGATACGCAGTATTTT
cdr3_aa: CASSSADTQYF

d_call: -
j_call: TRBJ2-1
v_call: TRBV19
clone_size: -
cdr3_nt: TGTGCCACCTCGTCGATAGCCCACAATGAGCAGTTCTTC
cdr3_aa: CATSSIAHNEQFF